This T cell receptor (beta chain) was sequenced for a study of blood T cell repertoires in COVID-19. Overall study: Sample material is recorded as cDNA or gDNA derived from T cells, B-cell-depleted T cells, or PBMCs.

Clones were read by immunoSEQ multiplex PCR, and TCRdb kept only the in-frame ones, dropping some. The sample shows about 120,000 clones, 84% of them seen only once. Those who participated ranged in age from roughly 18 to 95 years and resided in around 22 US areas. Participants had their cohort set by participant-reported clinical history. Germline CDR1 reads MDHEN; CDR2 reads SYDVKM. V was shortened by 4 bases and J by 4 bases, with 23 bases between the two germline ends. The CDR3 totals 18 residues. The genes are TRBV28 and TRBJ2-1; D not resolved. Specimen: PBMCs or T cells enriched from blood (not recorded which). This TCR came from a woman aged 30 to 39 who had recovered from COVID-19. CDR3: CASSSRSAPGTSYNEQFF. The CDR3 nucleotides are TGTGCCAGCAGTTCCAGATCAGCGCCCGGAACAAGTTACAATGAGCAGTTCTTC. Looking up the rest from reference TRBV28 and TRBJ2-1 gives the full variable domain: DVKVTQSSRYLVKRTGEKVFLECVQDMDHENMFWYRQDPGLGLRLIYFSYDVKMKEKGDIPEGYSVSREKKERFSLILESASTNQTSMYLCASSSRSAPGTSYNEQFFGPGTRLTVL.